This is a list of T cell receptor beta chains from one sample in a study of CD8+ T cells in alopecia areata. Profiling relied on immunoSEQ multiplex PCR, and the TCRdb table lists in-frame clones only, not all of them. This table has more than 90,000 clones, approximately 63% appearing once. Sequenced material: CD8+ T cells sorted from blood, taken at approximately week 60, from a patient treated with tofacitinib. The receptors here all came from a human donor with alopecia areata. CDR3s include the opening cysteine and the closing phenylalanine or tryptophan. D genes are given only for firm matches. Clone size is stated in some rows and not others, as once, few, many or a class when expanded.

size: -
V: TRBV29-1
D: -
J: TRBJ2-1
DNA: TGCAGCGTTGTTGGCGGTTCCTACAATGAGCAGTTCTTC
CDR3: CSVVGGSYNEQFF

size: -
V: TRBV15
D: -
J: TRBJ2-7
DNA: TGTGCCACCAGCAGAGTACGGGACTCCTCCTACGAGCAGTACTTC
CDR3: CATSRVRDSSYEQYF

size: few
V: TRBV6-5
D: -
J: TRBJ2-1
DNA: TGTGCCAGCAGTGGGCTCGGCTATGAGCAGTTCTTC
CDR3: CASSGLGYEQFF

size: -
V: TRBV5-6
D: TRBD1
J: TRBJ1-1
DNA: TGTGCCAGCAGCTACGGGACAGGGTGGGGGAACACTGAAGCTTTCTTT
CDR3: CASSYGTGWGNTEAFF

size: -
V: TRBV4-1
D: TRBD1
J: TRBJ1-1
DNA: TGCGCCAGCAGCCCACCGACAGGGAGCACTGAAGCTTTCTTT
CDR3: CASSPPTGSTEAFF

size: -
V: TRBV7-9
D: -
J: TRBJ1-2
DNA: TGTGCCAGCAGCTCAGCAAAAAGAACACAGAACTATGGCTACACCTTC
CDR3: CASSSAKRTQNYGYTF

size: few
V: TRBV7-9
D: -
J: TRBJ2-3
DNA: TGTGCCAGCAGCTTGTCCAGGGCAGGGGATACGCAGTATTTT
CDR3: CASSLSRAGDTQYF

size: -
V: TRBV2
D: TRBD1
J: TRBJ1-4
DNA: TGTGCCAGCATAGGGGACAGGGAAGATGAAAAACTGTTTTTT
CDR3: CASIGDREDEKLFF

size: -
V: TRBV4-2
D: -
J: TRBJ2-7
DNA: TGTGCCAGCAGTTACTCCTCCGGGGACCCCTACGAGCAGTACTTC
CDR3: CASSYSSGDPYEQYF

size: -
V: TRBV30
D: TRBD2
J: TRBJ2-6
DNA: TGTGCCTGCTACTCGGGGGGAGGCAACGTCCTGACTTTC
CDR3: CACYSGGGNVLTF

size: -
V: TRBV4-1
D: -
J: TRBJ1-6
DNA: TGCGCCAGCAGCCAAAGTGGGCAAAGACCCCTCCACTTT
CDR3: CASSQSGQRPLHF

size: -
V: TRBV14
D: TRBD1
J: TRBJ2-7
DNA: TGTGCCAGCAGCCCGACAGGGCGCTACGAGCAGTACTTC
CDR3: CASSPTGRYEQYF

size: -
V: TRBV10-3
D: -
J: TRBJ1-2
DNA: TGTGCCATCAGTGAGTCAGGGACATCTGCGGGCTACACCTTC
CDR3: CAISESGTSAGYTF

size: -
V: TRBV30
D: -
J: TRBJ2-1
DNA: TGTGCCTGGAGTGAGGGCAGGTTCCGGAATGAGCAGTTCTTC
CDR3: CAWSEGRFRNEQFF

size: -
V: TRBV5-1
D: -
J: TRBJ2-1
DNA: TGCGCCAGCAGCTGGGCTAGCCCTGGGGACAATGAGCAGTTCTTC
CDR3: CASSWASPGDNEQFF

size: -
V: TRBV4-2
D: TRBD2
J: TRBJ2-3
DNA: TGTGCCAGCAGCCAACGGACTAGCGTCTCCACAGATACGCAGTATTTT
CDR3: CASSQRTSVSTDTQYF

size: -
V: TRBV7-7
D: -
J: TRBJ2-7
DNA: TGTGCTAGCAGCCCGCGCCGGGGCGAGCAGTACTTC
CDR3: CASSPRRGEQYF

size: -
V: TRBV7-9
D: -
J: TRBJ1-5
DNA: TGTGCCAGCAGCCCGGGGGACGGGTGGCCCCAGCATTTT
CDR3: CASSPGDGWPQHF

size: -
V: TRBV30
D: -
J: TRBJ2-7
DNA: TGTGCCTGGAGTGTACAGACCTACGAGCAGTACTTC
CDR3: CAWSVQTYEQYF

size: -
V: TRBV2
D: -
J: TRBJ1-6
DNA: TGTGCCAGCAGTGAAGAACATGGGTTCACGGGCAGTACAAATTCACCCCTCCACTTT
CDR3: CASSEEHGFTGSTNSPLHF

size: few
V: TRBV29-1
D: TRBD1
J: TRBJ1-2
DNA: TGCAGCGCCCGGGACAGGGAATATGGCTACACCTTC
CDR3: CSARDREYGYTF

size: -
V: TRBV5-1
D: TRBD1
J: TRBJ2-7
DNA: TGCGCCAGCAGCTTGGGACAGGGCCGTGACGAGCAGTACTTC
CDR3: CASSLGQGRDEQYF

size: -
V: TRBV2
D: TRBD1
J: TRBJ1-1
DNA: TGTGCCAGCAGGGAGCCAGGGGGCACTGAAGCTTTCTTT
CDR3: CASREPGGTEAFF

size: once
V: TRBV27
D: -
J: TRBJ1-5
DNA: TGTGCCAGCAGTCCCCGGGTCGTGGGCAGCAATCAGCCCCAGCATTTT
CDR3: CASSPRVVGSNQPQHF

size: -
V: TRBV5-6
D: -
J: TRBJ2-7
DNA: TGTGCCAGCAGCTCAGTGGGGGTCTCCTACGAGCAGTACTTC
CDR3: CASSSVGVSYEQYF

size: -
V: TRBV7-9
D: -
J: TRBJ1-2
DNA: TGTGCCAGCAGCTTAGGCAGGGTCCCCTATGGCTACACCTTC
CDR3: CASSLGRVPYGYTF